This T cell receptor beta chain comes out of a study of Ad26.COV2.S vaccination and SARS-CoV-2 variants. About the study: The donor belonged to the COV1001 Ad26.COV2.S trial arm.

The assay was immunoSEQ multiplex PCR, and TCRdb's table has in-frame clones only and misses some. The sample shows 400,000 to 450,000 clones, 75% to 95% of them seen only once. Treatment denoted: around 19 received Ad26.COV2.S at low or high dose, single or two shots; about 5 received placebo; per-sample allocation not given. Samples analyzed were those drawn on day 63 after the first vaccine or placebo injection. This CDR3 contains 13 residues. In germline, CDR1 is LGHNA, CDR2 YSLEER. V lost 3 bases to trimming and J lost 13 bases; unmatched junction nucleotides: 7. The sequence was obtained from a person between 18 and 65 years old who received the Ad26.COV2.S COVID-19 vaccine or a placebo. The sample in question was peripheral blood, obtained in a trial of Ad26.COV2.S vaccine versus placebo. The chain recombines TRBV4-3 with TRBJ2-1; 9 nucleotides align to TRBD2. This CDR3 reads CASSHIAGESQFF. The CDR3, as DNA: TGCGCCAGCAGCCATATAGCGGGAGAATCTCAGTTCTTC.